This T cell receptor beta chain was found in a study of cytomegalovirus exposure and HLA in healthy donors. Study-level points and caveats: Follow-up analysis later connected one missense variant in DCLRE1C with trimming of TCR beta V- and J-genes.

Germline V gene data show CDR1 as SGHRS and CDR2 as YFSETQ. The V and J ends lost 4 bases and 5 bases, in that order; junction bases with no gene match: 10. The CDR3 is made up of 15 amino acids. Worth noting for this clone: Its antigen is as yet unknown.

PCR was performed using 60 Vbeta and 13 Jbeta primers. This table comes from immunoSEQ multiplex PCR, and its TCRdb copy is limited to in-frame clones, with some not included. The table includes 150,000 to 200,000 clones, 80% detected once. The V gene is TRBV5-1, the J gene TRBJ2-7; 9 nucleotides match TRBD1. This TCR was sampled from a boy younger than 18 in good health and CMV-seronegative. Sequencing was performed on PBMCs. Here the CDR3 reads CASSVDGTGYDEQYF. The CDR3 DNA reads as TGCGCCAGCAGCGTTGATGGGACAGGGTATGACGAGCAGTACTTC. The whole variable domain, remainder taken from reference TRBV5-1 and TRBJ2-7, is KAGVTQTPRYLIKTRGQQVTLSCSPISGHRSVSWYQQTPGQGLQFLFEYFSETQRNKGNFPGRFSGRQFSNSRSEMNVSTLELGDSALYLCASSVDGTGYDEQYFGPGTRLTVT.